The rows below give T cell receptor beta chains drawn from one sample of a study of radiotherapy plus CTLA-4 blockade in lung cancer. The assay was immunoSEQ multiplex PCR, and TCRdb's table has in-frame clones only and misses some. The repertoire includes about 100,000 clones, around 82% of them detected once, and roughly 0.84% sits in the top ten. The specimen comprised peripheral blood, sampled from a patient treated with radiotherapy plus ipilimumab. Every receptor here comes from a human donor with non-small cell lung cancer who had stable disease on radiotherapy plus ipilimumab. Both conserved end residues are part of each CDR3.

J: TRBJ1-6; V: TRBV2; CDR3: CASKAGGNSPLHF
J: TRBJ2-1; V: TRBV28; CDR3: CASSSQGDEQFF
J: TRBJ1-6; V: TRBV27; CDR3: CASSSTGGDNSPLHF
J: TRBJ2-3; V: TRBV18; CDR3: CASSPSADTQYF
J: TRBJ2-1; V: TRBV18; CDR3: CASSPPTPNNEQFF
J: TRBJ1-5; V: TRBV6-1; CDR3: CASSEEGLANQPQHF
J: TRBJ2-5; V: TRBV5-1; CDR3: CASSPVGSQETQYF
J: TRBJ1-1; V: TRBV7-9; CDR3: CASSSKQQIPNTEAFF
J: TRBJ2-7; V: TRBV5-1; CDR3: CASSSGLWPYEQYF
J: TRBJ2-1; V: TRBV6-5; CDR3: CASSQPGLAWNEQFF
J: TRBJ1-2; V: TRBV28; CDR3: CASSFRGQGAKGYTF
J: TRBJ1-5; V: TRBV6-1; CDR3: CASSEMGQGNQPQHF
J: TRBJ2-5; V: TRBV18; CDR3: CASSPPGLRGETQYF
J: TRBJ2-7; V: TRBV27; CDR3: CASRSQGAGDEQYF
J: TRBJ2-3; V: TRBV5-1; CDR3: CASSLKGASTDTQYF
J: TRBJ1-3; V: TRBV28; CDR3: CASKATGAGNTIYF
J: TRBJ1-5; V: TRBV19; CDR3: CAAGGGLSNQPQHF
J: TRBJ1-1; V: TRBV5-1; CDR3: CASSPQGAITEAFF
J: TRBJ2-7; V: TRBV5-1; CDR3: CASSLVAGQGTYEQYF
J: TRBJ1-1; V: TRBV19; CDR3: CASSIDPRGYEAFF
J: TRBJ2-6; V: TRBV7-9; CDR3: CASSLADSGANVLTF
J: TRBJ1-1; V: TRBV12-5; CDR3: CASGLAQGARTEAFF
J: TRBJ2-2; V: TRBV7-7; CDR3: CASSLELGGTGELFF
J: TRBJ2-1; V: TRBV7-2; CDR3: CASSLAQLWGRGKSYNEQFF
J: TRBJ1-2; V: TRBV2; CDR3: CASTKDSIANYGYTF
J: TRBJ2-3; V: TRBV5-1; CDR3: CASSTSGGFTDTQYF
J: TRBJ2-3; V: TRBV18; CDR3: CASSPEASGRLGTDTQYF
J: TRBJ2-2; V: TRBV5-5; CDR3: CASRPVIADGGGELFF
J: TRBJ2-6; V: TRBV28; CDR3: CASSKTGGASGANVLTF
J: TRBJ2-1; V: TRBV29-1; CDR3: CSGDWGASYNEQFF
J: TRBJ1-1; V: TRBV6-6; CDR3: CASSLDSVNTEAFF
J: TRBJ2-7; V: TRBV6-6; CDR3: CASSYGKSGRADEQYF
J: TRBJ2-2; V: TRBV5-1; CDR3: CASSLSGNPSTGELFF
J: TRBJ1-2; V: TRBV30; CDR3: CAWSPSYTF
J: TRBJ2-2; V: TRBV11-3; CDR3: CASSPGGLAGIGELFF
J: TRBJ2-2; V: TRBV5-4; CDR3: CASSFSGELFF
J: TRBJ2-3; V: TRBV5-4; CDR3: CASSLGGLVADTQYF
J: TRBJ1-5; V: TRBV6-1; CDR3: CASTMGNQPQHF
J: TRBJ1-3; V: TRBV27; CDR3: CATQYGNTIYF
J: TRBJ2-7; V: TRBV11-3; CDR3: CASSYGTGSSEQYF
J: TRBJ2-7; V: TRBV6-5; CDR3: CASSHLRGAGEQYF
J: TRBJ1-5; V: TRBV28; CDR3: CASTDRFQPQHF
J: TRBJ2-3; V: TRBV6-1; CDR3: CASSGYSEAWDTQYF
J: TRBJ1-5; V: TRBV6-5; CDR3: CASSRTGGNQPQHF
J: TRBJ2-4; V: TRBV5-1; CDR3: CASSLGTAQNIQYF
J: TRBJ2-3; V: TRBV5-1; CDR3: CASSQAGRDTQYF
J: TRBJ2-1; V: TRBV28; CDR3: CASSPVTSGVSGFF
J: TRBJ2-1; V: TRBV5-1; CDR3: CASSLSSGSNEQFF
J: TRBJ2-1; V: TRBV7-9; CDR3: CASSLGWGDEQFF
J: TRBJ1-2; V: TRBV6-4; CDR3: CASRAGTGINHYGYTF
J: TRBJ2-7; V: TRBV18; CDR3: CASSPTGGAAAYEQYF
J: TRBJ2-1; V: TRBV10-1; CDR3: CASSETGIGEQFF
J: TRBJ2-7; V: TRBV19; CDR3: CASRVNRGHEQYF
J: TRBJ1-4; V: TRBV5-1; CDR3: CASSNRGLREKLFF
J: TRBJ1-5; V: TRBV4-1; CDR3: CASSQDGTNQPQHF
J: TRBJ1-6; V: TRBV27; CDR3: CASSLSQGSNSPLHF
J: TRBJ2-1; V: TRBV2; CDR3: CASRGANNEQFF